The rows below give T cell receptor beta chains drawn from one sample of a study of T-cell memory formation after mild COVID-19. Using its own MiXCR run on the 5' RACE reads, TCRdb lists one record per CDR3 protein. The repertoire consists of about 340,000 distinct CDR3 sequences, with 20% to 25% occurring once and the leading ten covering approximately 22%. The sequenced sample consisted of PBMCs or a T cell subset sorted from them (not recorded which). Receptors originate from a man younger than 35 who had mild COVID-19 (a few samples of this study predate the infection). Cell type and time point are not known. CDR3s include the opening cysteine and the closing phenylalanine or tryptophan. A D gene is named only where the DNA matches it firmly. Clone size, where shown, is once, few, many, or a class for clones that have expanded.

J gene: TRBJ1-2
D gene: -
clone size: few
V gene: TRBV12-3/TRBV12-4
CDR3 protein: CASSDSGVAGYGYTF
CDR3 DNA: TGTGCCAGCAGTGATTCAGGGGTAGCGGGCTATGGCTACACCTTC

J gene: TRBJ1-2
D gene: -
clone size: few
V gene: TRBV7-2
CDR3 protein: CASSWTDQNYGYTF
CDR3 DNA: TGTGCCAGCAGCTGGACAGATCAGAACTATGGCTACACCTTC

J gene: TRBJ2-3
D gene: -
clone size: -
V gene: TRBV29-1
CDR3 protein: CSVEEQGAVLDTQYF
CDR3 DNA: TGCAGCGTTGAAGAACAGGGTGCGGTTTTAGATACGCAGTATTTT

J gene: TRBJ1-1
D gene: -
clone size: -
V gene: TRBV11-2
CDR3 protein: CASSESHGLAEAFF
CDR3 DNA: TGTGCCAGCAGCGAAAGCCATGGTCTCGCTGAAGCTTTCTTT

J gene: TRBJ2-6
D gene: TRBD1
clone size: -
V gene: TRBV6-1
CDR3 protein: CASNPPTGLYGANVLTF
CDR3 DNA: TGTGCCAGCAACCCCCCGACAGGGTTGTACGGGGCCAACGTCCTGACTTTC

J gene: TRBJ2-3
D gene: -
clone size: -
V gene: TRBV5-1
CDR3 protein: CASSRSGPGFADTQYF
CDR3 DNA: TGCGCCAGCAGCCGGTCGGGGCCCGGTTTCGCAGATACGCAGTATTTT

J gene: TRBJ2-2
D gene: TRBD1
clone size: few
V gene: TRBV2
CDR3 protein: CASSETRDRSTGELFF
CDR3 DNA: TGTGCCAGCAGTGAAACCCGGGACAGATCCACCGGGGAGCTGTTTTTT

J gene: TRBJ2-2
D gene: TRBD2
clone size: -
V gene: TRBV7-3
CDR3 protein: CASRRLAGGRTGELFF
CDR3 DNA: TGTGCCAGCAGGCGACTAGCGGGGGGGCGGACCGGGGAGCTGTTTTTT

J gene: TRBJ2-3
D gene: TRBD1
clone size: -
V gene: TRBV13
CDR3 protein: CASSARTGGTDTQYF
CDR3 DNA: TGTGCCAGCAGCGCCCGGACAGGGGGCACAGATACGCAGTATTTT

J gene: TRBJ2-1
D gene: -
clone size: few
V gene: TRBV4-2
CDR3 protein: CASSRDLPGEQFF
CDR3 DNA: TGTGCCAGCAGCCGGGACCTCCCCGGTGAGCAGTTCTTC

J gene: TRBJ1-3
D gene: -
clone size: -
V gene: TRBV4-2
CDR3 protein: CASSQGELSGNTIYF
CDR3 DNA: TGTGCCAGCAGCCAAGGTGAACTCTCTGGAAACACCATATATTTT

J gene: TRBJ2-3
D gene: TRBD2
clone size: many
V gene: TRBV5-1
CDR3 protein: CASSLERGDTQYF
CDR3 DNA: TGCGCCAGCAGCTTGGAGCGGGGAGATACGCAGTATTTT

J gene: TRBJ1-2
D gene: -
clone size: -
V gene: TRBV4-3
CDR3 protein: CASSQDTVLYGYTF
CDR3 DNA: TGCGCCAGCAGCCAGGACACAGTCCTCTATGGCTACACCTTC

J gene: TRBJ2-4
D gene: -
clone size: -
V gene: TRBV20-1
CDR3 protein: CSARDVWGGAGNIQYF
CDR3 DNA: TGCAGTGCTAGAGATGTATGGGGGGGGGCTGGAAACATTCAGTACTTC

J gene: TRBJ2-7
D gene: -
clone size: -
V gene: TRBV4-3
CDR3 protein: CASSQATGRYEQYF
CDR3 DNA: TGCGCCAGCAGCCAAGCGACAGGAAGATACGAGCAGTACTTC

J gene: TRBJ1-2
D gene: -
clone size: few
V gene: TRBV4-2
CDR3 protein: CASSQATQVYGYTF
CDR3 DNA: TGTGCCAGCAGCCAAGCGACCCAGGTCTATGGCTACACCTTC

J gene: TRBJ2-1
D gene: -
clone size: few
V gene: TRBV5-5
CDR3 protein: CASSLRAESYNEQFF
CDR3 DNA: TGTGCCAGCAGCTTGCGGGCAGAGTCCTACAATGAGCAGTTCTTC

J gene: TRBJ1-6
D gene: -
clone size: few
V gene: TRBV6-2/TRBV6-3
CDR3 protein: CASSYSNSPLHF
CDR3 DNA: TGTGCCAGCAGTTACTCGAATTCACCCCTCCACTTT

J gene: TRBJ2-1
D gene: TRBD2
clone size: -
V gene: TRBV20-1
CDR3 protein: CSARLAADSYNEQFF
CDR3 DNA: TGCAGTGCTAGGCTAGCGGCGGACTCCTACAATGAGCAGTTCTTC

J gene: TRBJ2-3
D gene: TRBD1
clone size: -
V gene: TRBV4-1
CDR3 protein: CASSQGQGAKDTQYF
CDR3 DNA: TGCGCCAGCAGCCAAGGCCAGGGGGCGAAAGATACGCAGTATTTT

J gene: TRBJ2-1
D gene: TRBD1
clone size: few
V gene: TRBV5-1
CDR3 protein: CASSLAERGRDEQFF
CDR3 DNA: TGCGCCAGCAGCTTGGCTGAGAGGGGGCGCGATGAGCAGTTCTTC

J gene: TRBJ2-1
D gene: -
clone size: -
V gene: TRBV19
CDR3 protein: CATRSSLAPGSEQFF
CDR3 DNA: TGTGCCACCAGAAGCTCCCTAGCGCCGGGGAGTGAGCAGTTCTTC

J gene: TRBJ2-6
D gene: -
clone size: -
V gene: TRBV6-5
CDR3 protein: CASSYDSSGANVLTF
CDR3 DNA: TGTGCCAGCAGTTACGACAGCTCTGGGGCCAACGTCCTGACTTTC

J gene: TRBJ2-3
D gene: TRBD2
clone size: -
V gene: TRBV4-1
CDR3 protein: CASSQDGVAGGYTDTQYF
CDR3 DNA: TGCGCCAGCAGCCAAGATGGAGTGGCGGGGGGGTATACAGATACGCAGTATTTT

J gene: TRBJ2-5
D gene: -
clone size: -
V gene: TRBV7-3
CDR3 protein: CASSAPGTVTQYF
CDR3 DNA: TGTGCCAGCAGCGCCCCGGGCACAGTGACCCAGTACTTC

J gene: TRBJ2-1
D gene: -
clone size: few
V gene: TRBV7-9
CDR3 protein: CASSMSEQFF
CDR3 DNA: TGTGCCAGCAGCATGAGTGAGCAGTTCTTC

J gene: TRBJ2-7
D gene: TRBD1
clone size: -
V gene: TRBV28
CDR3 protein: CASSSAGTGAYEQYF
CDR3 DNA: TGTGCCAGCAGCTCCGCCGGAACAGGGGCGTACGAGCAGTACTTC

J gene: TRBJ2-1
D gene: -
clone size: few
V gene: TRBV20-1
CDR3 protein: CSARVGWRGENEQFF
CDR3 DNA: TGCAGTGCTAGAGTCGGGTGGAGGGGTGAGAATGAGCAGTTCTTC

J gene: TRBJ2-1
D gene: -
clone size: few
V gene: TRBV6-2/TRBV6-3
CDR3 protein: CASNPTGWGEQFF
CDR3 DNA: TGTGCCAGCAACCCAACGGGGTGGGGTGAGCAGTTCTTC

J gene: TRBJ2-1
D gene: -
clone size: few
V gene: TRBV20-1
CDR3 protein: CSARGTPPRDEQFF
CDR3 DNA: TGCAGTGCTAGGGGGACACCGCCGAGGGATGAGCAGTTCTTC

J gene: TRBJ1-1
D gene: -
clone size: few
V gene: TRBV6-2/TRBV6-3
CDR3 protein: CASSYSPSTEAFF
CDR3 DNA: TGTGCCAGCAGTTACTCACCGAGCACTGAAGCTTTCTTT

J gene: TRBJ1-3
D gene: -
clone size: -
V gene: TRBV29-1
CDR3 protein: CSVEDSIQHSGNTIYF
CDR3 DNA: TGCAGCGTTGAAGATAGTATACAGCACTCTGGAAACACCATATATTTT

J gene: TRBJ2-3
D gene: -
clone size: -
V gene: TRBV12-3/TRBV12-4
CDR3 protein: CASSSRGGFDTQYF
CDR3 DNA: TGTGCCAGCAGTTCCAGGGGGGGGTTCGATACGCAGTATTTT

J gene: TRBJ2-1
D gene: -
clone size: -
V gene: TRBV29-1
CDR3 protein: CSSGRGNEQFF
CDR3 DNA: TGCAGCTCAGGGAGAGGGAATGAGCAGTTCTTC

J gene: TRBJ1-5
D gene: -
clone size: -
V gene: TRBV7-2
CDR3 protein: CASSQNSGGQPQHF
CDR3 DNA: TGTGCCAGCAGCCAGAATAGTGGCGGTCAGCCCCAGCATTTT

J gene: TRBJ2-7
D gene: TRBD2
clone size: few
V gene: TRBV9
CDR3 protein: CASSVGRTSGYEQYF
CDR3 DNA: TGTGCCAGCAGCGTAGGTCGGACTAGCGGTTACGAGCAGTACTTC

J gene: TRBJ1-1
D gene: -
clone size: -
V gene: TRBV29-1
CDR3 protein: CSAADSPNTEAFF
CDR3 DNA: TGCAGCGCGGCGGACAGCCCGAACACTGAAGCTTTCTTT

J gene: TRBJ1-2
D gene: -
clone size: few
V gene: TRBV4-3
CDR3 protein: CASSQRLGGYTF
CDR3 DNA: TGCGCCAGCAGCCAAAGACTCGGGGGCTACACCTTC

J gene: TRBJ2-3
D gene: TRBD2
clone size: -
V gene: TRBV6-2/TRBV6-3
CDR3 protein: CASSYLTSGGTDTQYF
CDR3 DNA: TGTGCCAGCAGTTACCTCACTAGCGGGGGCACAGATACGCAGTATTTT

J gene: TRBJ2-3
D gene: -
clone size: -
V gene: TRBV24-1
CDR3 protein: CATSATGFTDTQYF
CDR3 DNA: TGTGCCACCAGTGCAACAGGATTCACAGATACGCAGTATTTT

J gene: TRBJ2-3
D gene: TRBD1
clone size: many
V gene: TRBV4-3
CDR3 protein: CASSQEGQGVTTDTQYF
CDR3 DNA: TGCGCCAGCAGCCAAGAGGGACAGGGGGTGACGACAGATACGCAGTATTTT

J gene: TRBJ2-6
D gene: -
clone size: few
V gene: TRBV7-6
CDR3 protein: CASSYANSGANVLTF
CDR3 DNA: TGTGCCAGCAGTTATGCCAACTCTGGGGCCAACGTCCTGACTTTC

J gene: TRBJ1-1
D gene: -
clone size: -
V gene: TRBV3-1
CDR3 protein: CASSPREGYGNTEAFF
CDR3 DNA: TGTGCCAGCAGCCCGCGGGAGGGCTACGGGAACACTGAAGCTTTCTTT

J gene: TRBJ2-5
D gene: -
clone size: -
V gene: TRBV10-3
CDR3 protein: CAISAPTLETQYF
CDR3 DNA: TGTGCCATCAGCGCCCCGACCCTAGAGACCCAGTACTTC

J gene: TRBJ2-5
D gene: TRBD2
clone size: few
V gene: TRBV7-2
CDR3 protein: CASSSTSGGYHQYF
CDR3 DNA: TGTGCCAGCAGCTCGACTAGCGGGGGTTACCACCAGTACTTC

J gene: TRBJ2-5
D gene: -
clone size: few
V gene: TRBV5-1
CDR3 protein: CASTPGQGETQYF
CDR3 DNA: TGCGCCAGCACCCCGGGGCAGGGAGAGACCCAGTACTTC

J gene: TRBJ2-7
D gene: TRBD1
clone size: -
V gene: TRBV19
CDR3 protein: CASSIAWGQFSYEQYF
CDR3 DNA: TGTGCCAGTAGTATAGCTTGGGGACAGTTCTCCTACGAGCAGTACTTC

J gene: TRBJ2-7
D gene: -
clone size: few
V gene: TRBV5-1
CDR3 protein: CASSLVSSSHPSYEQYF
CDR3 DNA: TGCGCCAGCAGCTTGGTGTCCTCCTCACACCCCTCCTACGAGCAGTACTTC

J gene: TRBJ2-7
D gene: TRBD1
clone size: many
V gene: TRBV12-3/TRBV12-4
CDR3 protein: CASSSGTGGYEQYF
CDR3 DNA: TGTGCCAGCAGTTCGGGGACAGGGGGCTACGAGCAGTACTTC

J gene: TRBJ1-1
D gene: -
clone size: few
V gene: TRBV18
CDR3 protein: CASSPNVNRATEAFF
CDR3 DNA: TGTGCCAGCTCACCGAACGTCAACAGGGCCACTGAAGCTTTCTTT

J gene: TRBJ2-5
D gene: TRBD1
clone size: -
V gene: TRBV7-6
CDR3 protein: CASSLGTGWETQYF
CDR3 DNA: TGTGCCAGCAGCTTAGGGACAGGGTGGGAGACCCAGTACTTC

J gene: TRBJ1-2
D gene: -
clone size: -
V gene: TRBV6-2/TRBV6-3
CDR3 protein: CASNTGRFRGYTF
CDR3 DNA: TGTGCCAGCAATACGGGCAGGTTCAGAGGCTACACCTTC

J gene: TRBJ2-5
D gene: TRBD1
clone size: -
V gene: TRBV25-1
CDR3 protein: CASRSDRGLETQYF
CDR3 DNA: TGTGCCAGCAGATCAGACAGGGGGTTGGAGACCCAGTACTTC

J gene: TRBJ1-1
D gene: -
clone size: few
V gene: TRBV7-9
CDR3 protein: CASSLGFTEAFF
CDR3 DNA: TGTGCCAGCAGCTTAGGGTTCACTGAAGCTTTCTTT

J gene: TRBJ2-5
D gene: -
clone size: few
V gene: TRBV7-9
CDR3 protein: CASSPQPRETQYF
CDR3 DNA: TGTGCCAGCAGCCCCCAGCCCCGGGAGACCCAGTACTTC